Sequencing of this T cell receptor (beta chain) was carried out in a study of regulatory T cells in long-lasting Graves disease. For TCR beta, libraries came from iRepertoire HTBI primers and Arm-PCR of CDR3 regions. TCRdb re-called the multiplex PCR reads with MiXCR, one entry per CDR3 protein. The profile shows about 320,000 distinct CDR3 sequences, 18% of them singletons. The time point: newly diagnosed GD, antithyroid drugs for less than 3 months. PBMCs were the source of the RNA used for TCR sequencing. This clonotype has a handful of counts. Its antigen is still unknown. The study's findings and limits: The TCR repertoire of persistent Graves' patients was less diverse than that of newly diagnosed ones.

V lost 4 bases to trimming and J lost 3 bases; unmatched junction nucleotides: 19. The CDR3 consists of 20 residues. CDR1 is SGHRS and CDR2 is YFSETQ in the germline V gene. Sequences were derived from peripheral blood mononuclear cells (PBMCs), sampled at new diagnosis, from a patient treated with antithyroid drugs. V usage is TRBV5-1 and J usage is TRBJ2-7, with TRBD2 matching 13 bases. The TCR was taken from a female donor with Graves disease. The chain's CDR3 is CASSPTLLAGGPGHRYEQYF. The CDR3 DNA reads as TGCGCCAGCAGCCCGACCCTACTAGCGGGAGGGCCAGGACACCGCTACGAGCAGTACTTC. Full variable domain (missing parts from reference TRBV5-1 and TRBJ2-7): KAGVTQTPRYLIKTRGQQVTLSCSPISGHRSVSWYQQTPGQGLQFLFEYFSETQRNKGNFPGRFSGRQFSNSRSEMNVSTLELGDSALYLCASSPTLLAGGPGHRYEQYFGPGTRLTVT.